The source of this T cell receptor (beta chain) is a study of T-cell memory formation after mild COVID-19. Overall study results and limits: Pre-infection memory held some responding clones, suggesting pre-existing cross-reactive T cells responded. Confirmation was lacking for SARS-CoV-2 specificity of second-wave clones that peaked on day 37. Largely, contracting CD4+ clones fell within CM and EM, and contracting CD8+ clones within EMRA.

Ten or more counts support this clonotype. The antigen is unknown. Trimming removed 3 bases at V and 2 bases at J, with 22 bases between. The CDR3 runs 18 residues. The germline gives CDR1 SGHTA, CDR2 FQGNSA. The TCR alpha and TCR beta cDNA libraries, bearing sample barcodes and UMIs, were generated by 5'RACE using constant-segment primers. TCRdb re-called the 5' RACE reads with MiXCR, one entry per CDR3 protein. The sample holds fewer than 650,000 distinct CDR3 sequences, about 20% seen once. The sample comprised PBMCs or a T cell subset sorted from them (not recorded which). This clonotype originated in an adult woman who had mild COVID-19 (a few samples of this study predate the infection). Cell type and time point are not known. The genes are TRBV7-2 and TRBJ2-5; a weak D match, TRBD2 (6 bases). The CDR3 loop reads CASSFKGVEASVQETQYF. The CDR3, as DNA: TGTGCCAGCAGCTTCAAAGGCGTGGAGGCTAGCGTACAAGAGACCCAGTACTTC.